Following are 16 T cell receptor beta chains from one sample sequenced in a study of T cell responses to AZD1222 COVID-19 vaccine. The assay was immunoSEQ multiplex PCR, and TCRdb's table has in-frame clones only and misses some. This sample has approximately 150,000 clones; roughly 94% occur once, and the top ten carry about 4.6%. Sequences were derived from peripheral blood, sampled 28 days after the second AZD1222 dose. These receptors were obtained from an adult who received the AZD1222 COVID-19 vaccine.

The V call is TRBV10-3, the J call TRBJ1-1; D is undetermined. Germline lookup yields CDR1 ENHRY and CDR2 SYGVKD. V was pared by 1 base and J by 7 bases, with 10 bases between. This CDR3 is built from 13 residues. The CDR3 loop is CAISEWKDGEAFF. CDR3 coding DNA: TGTGCCATCAGTGAGTGGAAGGACGGTGAAGCTTTCTTT.

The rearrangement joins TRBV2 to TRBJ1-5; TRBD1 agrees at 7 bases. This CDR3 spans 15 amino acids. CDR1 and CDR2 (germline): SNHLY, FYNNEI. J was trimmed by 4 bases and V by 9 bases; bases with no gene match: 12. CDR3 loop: CASRKRDSQNQPQHF. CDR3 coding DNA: TGTGCCAGTCGAAAACGGGACAGCCAAAATCAGCCCCAGCATTTT.

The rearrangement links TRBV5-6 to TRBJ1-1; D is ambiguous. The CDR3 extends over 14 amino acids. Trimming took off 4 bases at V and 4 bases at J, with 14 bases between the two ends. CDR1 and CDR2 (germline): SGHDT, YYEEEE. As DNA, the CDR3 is TGTGCCAGCAGCCCCCGTAGGGTGAGCACTGAAGCTTTCTTT. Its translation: CASSPRRVSTEAFF. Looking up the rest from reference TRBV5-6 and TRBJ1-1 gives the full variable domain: DAGVTQSPTHLIKTRGQQVTLRCSPKSGHDTVSWYQQALGQGPQFIFQYYEEEERQRGNFPDRFSGHQFPNYSSELNVNALLLGDSALYLCASSPRRVSTEAFFGQGTRLTVV.

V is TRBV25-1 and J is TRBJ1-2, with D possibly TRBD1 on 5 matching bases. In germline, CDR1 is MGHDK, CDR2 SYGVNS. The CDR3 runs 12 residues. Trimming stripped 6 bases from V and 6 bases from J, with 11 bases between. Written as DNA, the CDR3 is TGTGCCAGCAGCCAAGAAGGGGATGGCTACACCTTC. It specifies CASSQEGDGYTF.

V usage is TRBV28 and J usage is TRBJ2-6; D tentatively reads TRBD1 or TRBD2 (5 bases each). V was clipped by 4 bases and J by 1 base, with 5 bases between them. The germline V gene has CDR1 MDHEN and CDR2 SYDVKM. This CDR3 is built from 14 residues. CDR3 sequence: CASSWGSGANVLTF. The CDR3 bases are TGTGCCAGCAGTTGGGGGTCTGGGGCCAACGTCCTGACTTTC.

CDR3 residues: CASSPEYTTQYF. CDR3 DNA sequence: TGTGCCAGCAGCCCAGAGTATACCACGCAGTATTTT. The chain carries TRBV14 and TRBJ2-3; D is ambiguous. CDR1 is SGHDN and CDR2 is FVKESK in the germline V gene. There are 12 residues in the CDR3. V was clipped by 4 bases and J by 9 bases, with 11 bases between them.

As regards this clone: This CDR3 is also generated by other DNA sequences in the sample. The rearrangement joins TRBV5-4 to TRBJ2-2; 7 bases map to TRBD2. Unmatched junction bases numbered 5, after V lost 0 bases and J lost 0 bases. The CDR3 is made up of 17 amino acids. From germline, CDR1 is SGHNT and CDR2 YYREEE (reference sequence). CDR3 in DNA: TGTGCCAGCAGCTTGGTCGGGCTAGCGGCGAACACCGGGGAGCTGTTTTTT. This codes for CASSLVGLAANTGELFF.

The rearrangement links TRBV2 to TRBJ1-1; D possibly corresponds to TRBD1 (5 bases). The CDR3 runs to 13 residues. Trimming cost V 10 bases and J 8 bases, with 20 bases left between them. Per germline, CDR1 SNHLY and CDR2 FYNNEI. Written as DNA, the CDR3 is TGTGCCAATCGTACATCCGGGACTCACGAAGCTTTCTTT. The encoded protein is CANRTSGTHEAFF.

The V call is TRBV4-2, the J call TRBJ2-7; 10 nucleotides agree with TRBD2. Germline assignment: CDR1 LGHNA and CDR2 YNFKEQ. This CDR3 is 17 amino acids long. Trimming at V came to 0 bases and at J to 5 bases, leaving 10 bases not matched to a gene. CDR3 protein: CASSQDQRTSGIHEQYF. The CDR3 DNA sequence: TGTGCCAGCAGCCAAGATCAAAGAACTAGCGGGATCCACGAGCAGTACTTC.

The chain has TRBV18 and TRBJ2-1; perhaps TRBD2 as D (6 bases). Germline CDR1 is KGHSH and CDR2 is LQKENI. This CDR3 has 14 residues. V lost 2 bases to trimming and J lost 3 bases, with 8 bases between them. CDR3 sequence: CASSPSGSYNEQFF. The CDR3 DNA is TGTGCCAGCTCACCATCCGGGAGCTACAATGAGCAGTTCTTC.

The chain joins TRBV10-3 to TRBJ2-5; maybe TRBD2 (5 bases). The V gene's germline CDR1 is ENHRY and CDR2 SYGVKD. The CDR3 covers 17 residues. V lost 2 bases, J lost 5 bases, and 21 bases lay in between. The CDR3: CAISESGFSYSGETQYF. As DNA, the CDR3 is TGTGCCATCAGTGAGAGTGGGTTCTCCTACTCGGGGGAGACCCAGTACTTC.

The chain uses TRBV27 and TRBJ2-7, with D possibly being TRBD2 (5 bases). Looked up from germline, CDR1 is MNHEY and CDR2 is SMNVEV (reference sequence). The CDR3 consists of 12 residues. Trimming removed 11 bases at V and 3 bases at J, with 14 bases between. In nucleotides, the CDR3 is TGTGCCTCACTAGGGCGGTACTACGAGCAGTACTTC. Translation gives CASLGRYYEQYF.

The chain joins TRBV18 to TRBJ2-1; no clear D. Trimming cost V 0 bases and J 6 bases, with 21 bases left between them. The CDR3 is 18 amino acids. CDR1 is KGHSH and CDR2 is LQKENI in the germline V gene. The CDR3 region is CASSPPNAEVLGPNEQFF. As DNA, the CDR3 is TGTGCCAGCTCACCACCGAACGCTGAGGTGTTAGGCCCCAATGAGCAGTTCTTC.

This chain's CDR3 is CASSRGTPNLYF. DNA for the CDR3: TGTGCCAGCAGTCGAGGGACTCCCAATCTCTACTTC. This chain connects TRBV7-9 to TRBJ2-5; the D gene is possibly TRBD2 (6 bases). The V gene lost 6 bases and the J gene lost 14 bases, with 19 bases spanning the gap. The CDR3 has 12 residues. Looked up from germline, CDR1 is SEHNR and CDR2 is FQNEAQ (reference sequence).

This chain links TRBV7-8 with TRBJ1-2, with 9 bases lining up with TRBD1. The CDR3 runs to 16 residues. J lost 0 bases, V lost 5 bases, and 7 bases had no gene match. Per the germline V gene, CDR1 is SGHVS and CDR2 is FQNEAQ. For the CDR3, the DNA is TGTGCCAGCAGCCAAACAGGGGGCGCTCCTAACTATGGCTACACCTTC. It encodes CASSQTGGAPNYGYTF.

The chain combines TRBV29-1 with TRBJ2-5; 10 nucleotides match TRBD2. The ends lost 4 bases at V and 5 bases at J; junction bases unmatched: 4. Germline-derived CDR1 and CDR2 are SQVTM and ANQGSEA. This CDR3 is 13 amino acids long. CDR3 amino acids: CSVGTSGWETQYF. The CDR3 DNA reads TGCAGCGTTGGGACTAGCGGTTGGGAGACCCAGTACTTC.